This TCR beta chain was recovered during a study of T cell repertoires and leukemia-associated antigens. The wider study: Effective reads per sample ranged from roughly 3.3 to 5.5 million.

Study-wide results and caveats: Whether expanded clones are antigen-specific and functional remains untested. Vbeta, Jbeta, VDJ rearrangement and unique CDR3 counts did not differ significantly across four groups.

MiXCR was run by TCRdb on the 5' RACE reads, yielding one entry per CDR3 protein. The sample has about 12,000 distinct CDR3 sequences, roughly 41% seen once. This clonotype has only one observation. The target antigen is unknown. Before use, CD3+ T cells rested overnight in serum-free medium. The V gene end was trimmed by 5 bases and the J gene end by 6 bases; junction bases not matched to a gene: 14. The CDR3 is 17 amino acids. The V gene's germline CDR1 is SGHRS and CDR2 YFSETQ. The sequencing sample was made of CD3+ T cells sorted from blood and cultured. This clonotype was obtained from a female donor in good health. The chain recombines TRBV5-1 with TRBJ2-5; 12 nucleotides match TRBD2. CDR3 nucleotides: TGCGCCAGCAGTCAGGGAGCGACTAGCGGGAGCAAACAGACCCAGTACTTC. Translating gives CASSQGATSGSKQTQYF.